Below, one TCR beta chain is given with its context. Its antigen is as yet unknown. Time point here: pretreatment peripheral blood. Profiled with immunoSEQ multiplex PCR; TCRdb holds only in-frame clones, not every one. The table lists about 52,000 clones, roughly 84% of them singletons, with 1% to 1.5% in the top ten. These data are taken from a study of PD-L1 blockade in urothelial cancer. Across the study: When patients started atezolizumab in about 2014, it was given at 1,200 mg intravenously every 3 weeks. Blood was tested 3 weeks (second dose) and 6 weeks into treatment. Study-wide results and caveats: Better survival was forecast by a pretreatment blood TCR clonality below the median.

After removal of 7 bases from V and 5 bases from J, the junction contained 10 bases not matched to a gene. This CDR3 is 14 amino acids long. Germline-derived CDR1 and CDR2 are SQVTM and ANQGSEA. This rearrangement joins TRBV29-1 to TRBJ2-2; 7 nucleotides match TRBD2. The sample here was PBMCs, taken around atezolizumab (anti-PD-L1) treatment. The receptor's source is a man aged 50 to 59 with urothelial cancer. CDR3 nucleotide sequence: TGCAGCGGGCAGGCGGGAGTGGATACCGGGGAGCTGTTTTTT. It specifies CSGQAGVDTGELFF.